This T cell receptor (beta chain) was captured in a study of blood T cell repertoires in COVID-19. Background on the study: COVID-19 samples from acute and convalescent phases originated in the United States, Italy and Spain.

V dropped 0 bases and J dropped 0 bases, with 9 bases sitting between them. This CDR3 region has 15 residues. Germline CDR1 SGHNT, CDR2 YYREEE (reference sequence). Only a few counts were recorded for this clone. Enrolled through a virtual design, the participants were between 18 and 89 years of age and came from 24 US areas. Participants' reported clinical history set cohort assignment. Cohort 3 recovered donors had two negative PCRs, clearance, or symptom resolution. Clones were sequenced by immunoSEQ multiplex PCR, and TCRdb holds only the in-frame ones, with some missing. The sample holds around 150,000 clones, 70% to 90% seen once.

The clonotype was recovered from a woman in her 40s who had recovered from COVID-19. Sample: PBMCs or T cells enriched from blood (not recorded which). This rearrangement joins TRBV5-4 to TRBJ1-1, with D perhaps matching TRBD1 (6 bases). This chain's CDR3 is CASSLDRDMNTEAFF. CDR3 bases: TGTGCCAGCAGCTTGGATCGGGACATGAACACTGAAGCTTTCTTT.